This is a list of T cell receptor beta chains from one sample in a study of T cells after posttransplantation cyclophosphamide. The data were produced by immunoSEQ multiplex PCR, yet TCRdb's version contains in-frame clones alone and is incomplete. The sample yields 8,000 to 10,000 clones, about four fifths seen once. Sample: PBMCs, taken approximately 1,900 days after a stem cell transplant with posttransplant cyclophosphamide. These receptors were taken from a female patient in her forties who received an allogeneic stem cell transplant from a related donor, was CMV-positive, and had no GVHD. Some T cells may be supplied by the graft donor. Each CDR3 is given with its conserved first and last residue. D genes are given only for firm matches. Clone size is given for some rows only: seen once, a few or many times, or a class if the clone is expanded.

clone size	V gene	J gene	CDR3 length	D gene	CDR3 DNA	CDR3 protein
NA	TRBV9	TRBJ2-5	17	TRBD2	TGTGCCAGCAGCACCGCGGGGGGCGGGAGAGTTCAAGAGACCCAGTACTTC	CASSTAGGGRVQETQYF
NA	TRBV13	TRBJ1-3	14	NA	TGTGCCAGCAGCCAGGAGACAGGACCCAACACCATATATTTT	CASSQETGPNTIYF
few	TRBV19	TRBJ1-1	12	TRBD1	TGTGCCAGTAAAACCAGGACAGGCCAGGCTTTCTTT	CASKTRTGQAFF
NA	TRBV19	TRBJ1-4	14	NA	TGTGCCAGTAGTTTGCGGAACCTCCGCGAAAAACTGTTTTTT	CASSLRNLREKLFF
few	TRBV19	TRBJ2-7	14	NA	TGTGCCAGTAGTATAGGCGGGTTTCGCAACGAGCAGTACTTC	CASSIGGFRNEQYF
medium-sized	TRBV28	TRBJ2-7	15	NA	TGTGCCAGCAGTACCCCGACGGGGTCCGCCTACGAGCAGTACTTC	CASSTPTGSAYEQYF
NA	TRBV28	TRBJ2-1	18	TRBD2	TGTGCCAGCAGTCCGACTAGCGGGGAGATTAGCTCCTACAATGAGCAGTTCTTC	CASSPTSGEISSYNEQFF
NA	TRBV5-4	TRBJ1-2	17	TRBD1	TGTGCCAGCAGCTATGGTACGACAGGGGGCTTGGGATATGGCTACACCTTC	CASSYGTTGGLGYGYTF
NA	TRBV28	TRBJ1-2	16	NA	TGTGCCAGCAGTTTTTTACAAAGGGGCCAAAACTATGGCTACACCTTC	CASSFLQRGQNYGYTF
NA	TRBV18	TRBJ2-1	15	TRBD2	TGTGCCAGCTCACAGGTAGCGGGGGTTAAGGATGAGCAGTTCTTC	CASSQVAGVKDEQFF
NA	TRBV7-2	TRBJ2-1	15	TRBD2	TGTGCCAGCAGCCCTGGACTAGCGGGGGCGAATGAGCAGTTCTTC	CASSPGLAGANEQFF
once	TRBV5-6	TRBJ1-4	15	TRBD1	TGTGCCAGCAGCTTGTATGGGACAGGGAATGAAAAACTGTTTTTT	CASSLYGTGNEKLFF
NA	TRBV27	TRBJ2-2	14	TRBD1	TGTGCCAGCAGACCGGGACAGCAAACCGGGGAGCTGTTTTTT	CASRPGQQTGELFF
few	TRBV6-1	TRBJ2-5	13	NA	TGTGCCAGCAGTGCAGGAGGGTGGGAGACCCAGTACTTC	CASSAGGWETQYF
few	TRBV7-9	TRBJ2-2	17	TRBD2	TGTGCCAGCAGCCCCGGACGGCTAGCGGGGGTCTCCGGGGAGCTGTTTTTT	CASSPGRLAGVSGELFF